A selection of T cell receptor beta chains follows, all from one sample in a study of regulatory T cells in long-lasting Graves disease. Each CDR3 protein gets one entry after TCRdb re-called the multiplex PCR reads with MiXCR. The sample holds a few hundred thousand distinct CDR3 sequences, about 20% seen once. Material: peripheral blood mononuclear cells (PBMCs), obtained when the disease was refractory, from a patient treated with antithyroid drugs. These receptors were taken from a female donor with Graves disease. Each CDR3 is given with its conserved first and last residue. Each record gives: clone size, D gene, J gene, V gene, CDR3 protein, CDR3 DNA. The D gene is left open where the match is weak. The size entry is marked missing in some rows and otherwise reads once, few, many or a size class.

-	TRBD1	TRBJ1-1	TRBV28	CASSRGTGEAFF	TGTGCCAGCAGCCGGGGGACAGGAGAAGCTTTCTTT
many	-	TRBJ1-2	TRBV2	CASSVLGDYGYTF	TGTGCCAGCAGTGTCTTGGGCGACTATGGCTACACCTTC
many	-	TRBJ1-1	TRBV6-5	CASSYSNSHRLSGTTEAFF	TGTGCCAGCAGTTACTCGAATTCCCATCGGCTTAGTGGGACCACTGAAGCTTTCTTT
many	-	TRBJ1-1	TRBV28	CASSSLQDRNTEAFF	TGTGCCAGCAGTTCCCTCCAGGACAGGAACACTGAAGCTTTCTTT
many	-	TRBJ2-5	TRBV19	CASSTGGTVKETQYF	TGTGCCAGTAGTACCGGAGGGACAGTAAAAGAGACCCAGTACTTC
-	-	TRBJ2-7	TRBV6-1	CASRTGTDPTYEQYF	TGTGCCAGCAGAACCGGGACGGACCCAACCTACGAGCAGTACTTC
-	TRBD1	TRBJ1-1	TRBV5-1	CASSLASGGNTEAFF	TGCGCCAGCAGCTTGGCGTCAGGGGGGAACACTGAAGCTTTCTTT
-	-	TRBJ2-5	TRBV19	CASSIAAVPGETQYF	TGTGCCAGTAGTATAGCGGCAGTGCCGGGAGAGACCCAGTACTTC
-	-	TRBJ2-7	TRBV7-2	CASSLVGDRAYEQYF	TGTGCCAGCAGCTTAGTAGGGGATAGGGCGTACGAGCAGTACTTC
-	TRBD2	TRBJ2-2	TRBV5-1	CASSWEGRSGELFF	TGCGCCAGCAGCTGGGAGGGACGGAGCGGGGAGCTGTTTTTT
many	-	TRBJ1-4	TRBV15	CATGSGSFNEKLFF	TGTGCCACCGGGAGTGGAAGTTTTAATGAAAAACTGTTTTTT
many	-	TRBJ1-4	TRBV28	CASSLGGAGEKLFF	TGTGCCAGCAGTTTAGGGGGCGCAGGGGAAAAACTGTTTTTT
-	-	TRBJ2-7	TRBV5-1	CASSPGLDRNYEQYF	TGCGCCAGCAGCCCGGGCTTGGACAGAAATTACGAGCAGTACTTC
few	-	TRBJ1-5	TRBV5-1	CASSLDGTSNQPQHF	TGCGCCAGCAGCTTGGATGGGACTAGCAATCAGCCCCAGCATTTT
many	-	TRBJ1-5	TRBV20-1	CSALDGLANQPQHF	TGCAGTGCTCTGGACGGGTTAGCAAATCAGCCCCAGCATTTT
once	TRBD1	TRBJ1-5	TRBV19	CASDRDHQPQHF	TGTGCCAGTGACAGGGATCATCAGCCCCAGCATTTT
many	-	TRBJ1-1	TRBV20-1	CSARDRRTNTEAFF	TGCAGTGCTAGAGACCGACGGACGAACACTGAAGCTTTCTTT
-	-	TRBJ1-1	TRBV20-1	CSARRPRRRRNTEAFF	TGCAGTGCTAGGCGGCCTCGACGGAGAAGGAACACTGAAGCTTTCTTT
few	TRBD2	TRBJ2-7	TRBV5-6	CASSGGTVGLAGGVEQYF	TGTGCCAGCAGCGGCGGGACAGTGGGACTAGCGGGAGGGGTCGAGCAGTACTTC
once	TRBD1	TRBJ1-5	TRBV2	CASSFTQGSNQPQHF	TGTGCCAGCAGTTTCACACAGGGGAGCAATCAGCCCCAGCATTTT
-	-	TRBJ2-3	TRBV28	CASSRQGRVTDTQYF	TGTGCCAGCAGCAGACAGGGGAGGGTCACAGATACGCAGTATTTT
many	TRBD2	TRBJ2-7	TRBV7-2	CASRVLAGPYYEQYF	TGTGCCAGCAGGGTCCTAGCGGGACCGTACTATGAGCAGTACTTC
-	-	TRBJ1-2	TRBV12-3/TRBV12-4	CASSPPGKYGYTF	TGTGCCAGCAGTCCCCCCGGGAAGTATGGCTACACCTTC
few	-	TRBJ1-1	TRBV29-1	CSVDRVRTEAFF	TGCAGCGTTGACAGGGTTCGCACTGAAGCTTTCTTT
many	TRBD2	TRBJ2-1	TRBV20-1	CSAPAGASNEQFF	TGCAGTGCCCCAGCGGGAGCGAGCAATGAGCAGTTCTTC
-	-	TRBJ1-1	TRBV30	CAWSLGRRNTEAYF	TGTGCCTGGAGTCTGGGACGGCGGAACACTGAAGCTTACTTT
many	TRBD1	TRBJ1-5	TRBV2	CASRKNRGSNQPQHF	TGTGCCAGCAGGAAGAACAGGGGTAGCAATCAGCCCCAGCATTTT
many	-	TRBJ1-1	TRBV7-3	CASSPRAGNTEAFF	TGTGCCAGCAGCCCCCGAGCGGGGAACACTGAAGCTTTCTTT
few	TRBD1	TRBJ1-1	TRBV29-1	CSVERGTGMATEAFF	TGCAGCGTTGAAAGGGGGACAGGGATGGCCACTGAAGCTTTCTTT
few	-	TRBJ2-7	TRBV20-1	CSARVSPGTFETPTPYEQYF	TGCAGTGCTAGAGTAAGTCCCGGGACGTTTGAGACCCCGACTCCCTACGAGCAGTACTTC
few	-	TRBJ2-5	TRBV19	CASSISPARGTQYF	TGTGCCAGTAGTATTAGCCCAGCAAGAGGGACCCAGTACTTC
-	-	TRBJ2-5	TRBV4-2	CASSHQDGPRETQYF	TGTGCCAGCAGCCATCAAGATGGCCCCCGGGAGACCCAGTACTTC
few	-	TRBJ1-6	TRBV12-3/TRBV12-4	CASRPTGENSPLHF	TGTGCCAGCAGACCGACCGGGGAAAATTCACCCCTCCACTTT
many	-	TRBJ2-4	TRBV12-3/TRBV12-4	CASSSRQLQYF	TGTGCCAGCAGTTCACGACAGCTGCAGTACTTC
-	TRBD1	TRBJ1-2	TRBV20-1	CSASSPGGRGYTF	TGCAGTGCTAGTTCGCCAGGGGGCCGTGGCTACACCTTC
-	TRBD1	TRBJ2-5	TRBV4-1	CASSQGDRALETQYF	TGCGCCAGCAGCCAAGGGGACAGGGCACTAGAGACCCAGTACTTC
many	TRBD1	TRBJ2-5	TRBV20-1	CSQGAAETQYF	TGCAGTCAGGGGGCGGCGGAGACCCAGTACTTC
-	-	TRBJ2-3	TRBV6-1	CASRPIDGSTDTQYF	TGTGCCAGCAGGCCGATAGACGGGAGCACAGATACGCAGTATTTT
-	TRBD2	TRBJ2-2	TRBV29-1	CSVGGLAGNYDTGELFF	TGCAGCGTGGGGGGGCTAGCGGGAAACTACGACACCGGGGAGCTGTTTTTT
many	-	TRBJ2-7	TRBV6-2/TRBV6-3	CASSRPRDTFVEQYF	TGTGCCAGCAGTCGACCCCGGGACACCTTCGTCGAGCAGTACTTC